This T cell receptor beta chain is from a study of blood T cells in healthy people across ages. This CDR3 region has 17 residues. Germline lookup yields CDR1 LGHDT and CDR2 YNNKEL (reference sequence). With V trimmed by 0 bases and J by 3 bases, 3 bases remained unmatched. The second PCR ran roughly 6 to 11 cycles with a sample-barcoded 5' primer and J-beta primers. Using its own MiXCR run on the 5' RACE reads, TCRdb lists one record per CDR3 protein. Of hundreds of thousands of distinct CDR3 sequences listed, approximately 25% were seen once; the top ten hold around 10%. These data were also filed under a second study, of T cells of mothers and their children.

The sequenced sample was blood. The source of this sequence is a boy younger than 18 in good health. The gene calls are TRBV3-1 and TRBJ2-5, with TRBD2 matching 14 bases. The CDR3 loop reads CASSQEGLAGGKETQYF. The CDR3 DNA reads as TGTGCCAGCAGCCAAGAAGGACTAGCGGGGGGTAAAGAGACCCAGTACTTC.